The TCR beta chain under discussion was sequenced for a study of blood T cell repertoires in COVID-19 (dated by TCRdb to the early 2020s). About the full investigation: Samples from collaborators originated in the United States, Italy and Spain and spanned both the acute and convalescent phases of COVID-19. The material from the prospective study consisted of cDNA or gDNA derived from T cells, B-cell-depleted T cells, or PBMCs. The dataset comprised deeply sampled blood TCRbeta repertoires from subjects exposed to, actively infected with, or recovered from COVID-19. The repertoires were released in a freely available public database meant as a resource for research on the immune response to SARS-CoV-2. The samples were drawn from the first 160 participants of the ongoing ImmuneRACE study and from under 1,500 subjects provided by 6 global collaborators. The sample metadata nearly always contained a de-identified subject ID, COVID-19 status, age in years and sex. HLA class I and class II types, where available, came from metadata supplied by the sample provider rather than from assay-based typing.

The immunoSEQ Assay, a bias-controlled multiplex PCR, was used to amplify TCRbeta CDR3 regions from genomic DNA. Regarding the original processing steps: Within the assay, amplification of reference gene primers was used to estimate how many nucleated cells each sample contained. To quantify the absolute abundance of each unique TCRbeta CDR3 rearrangement, sequence reads were collapsed and filtered. Productive Simpson clonality was computed per sample as the square root of Simpson's diversity index over productive rearrangements. The clones in this table, taken by TCRdb from immuneACCESS, are in-frame only. Not every clone is retained; where verified, under half of the shortfall comes from an unresolved V gene, and the cause of the rest is unknown. V, J and clone size are those of that table, while D and trimming were read from the DNA. The sample table shows about 400,000 clones, and 70% to 90% are seen once. The top ten hold roughly 2% of the sample.

Participants in the prospective study were enrolled through a virtual design, were aged roughly 18 to 100 years, and lived in approximately 25 United States geographic areas. In the prospective study, cohorts were assigned on the basis of participant-reported clinical history obtained from a screening survey and a study questionnaire. In the prospective study, mobile phlebotomists collected whole blood, serum and a nasopharyngeal or oropharyngeal swab from each participant. Over an approximately 2-month period, participants in the prospective study had the option of providing additional blood draws and questionnaires. Before DNA extraction, blood samples from the prospective study were shipped at room temperature or frozen. From the cysteine through the phenylalanine, the CDR3 covers 14 amino acids. CDR3 DNA is the only sequence kept; it has 42 bases, read in frame from the first base. Via the germline V gene, CDR1 is SNHLY and CDR2 FYNNEI.

For this clone: This receptor's antigen is unknown. No qualities accompany the bases; no much larger clone lies one base away.

Study-level results and caveats: The amount of clinical and demographic metadata varied by source and participant and was provided uncurated.

Specimen: PBMCs or T cells enriched from blood (not recorded which). This chain joins TRBV2 to TRBJ1-1; TRBD1 is perhaps the D gene, given 6 matching bases. The TCR comes from a middle-aged woman with acute COVID-19. The CDR3 reads as follows: CGQEGGAQKAEAFF. The DNA is TGTGGACAGGAAGGGGGGGCGCAGAAGGCTGAAGCTTTCTTT.